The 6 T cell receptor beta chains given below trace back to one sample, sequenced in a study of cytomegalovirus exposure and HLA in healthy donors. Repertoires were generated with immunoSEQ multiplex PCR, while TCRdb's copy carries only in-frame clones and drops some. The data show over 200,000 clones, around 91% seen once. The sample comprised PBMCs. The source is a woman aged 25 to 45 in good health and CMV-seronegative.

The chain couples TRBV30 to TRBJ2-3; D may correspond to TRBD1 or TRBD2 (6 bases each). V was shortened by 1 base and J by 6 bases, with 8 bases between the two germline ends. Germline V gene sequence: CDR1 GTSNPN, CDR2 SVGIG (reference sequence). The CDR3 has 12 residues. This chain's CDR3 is CAWSAGADTQYF. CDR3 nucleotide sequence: TGTGCCTGGAGTGCGGGGGCGGATACGCAGTATTTT.

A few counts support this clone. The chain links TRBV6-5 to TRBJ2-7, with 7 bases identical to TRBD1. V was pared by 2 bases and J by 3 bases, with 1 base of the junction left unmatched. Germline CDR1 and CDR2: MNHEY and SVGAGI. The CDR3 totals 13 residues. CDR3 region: CASSYDRDYEQYF. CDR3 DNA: TGTGCCAGCAGTTACGACAGGGACTACGAGCAGTACTTC.

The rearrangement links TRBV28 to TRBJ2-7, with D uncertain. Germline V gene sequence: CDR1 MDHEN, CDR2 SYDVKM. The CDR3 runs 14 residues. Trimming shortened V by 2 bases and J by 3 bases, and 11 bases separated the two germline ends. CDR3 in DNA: TGTGCCAGCAGTTTAAGTCAGGCCCACTACGAGCAGTACTTC. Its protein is CASSLSQAHYEQYF.

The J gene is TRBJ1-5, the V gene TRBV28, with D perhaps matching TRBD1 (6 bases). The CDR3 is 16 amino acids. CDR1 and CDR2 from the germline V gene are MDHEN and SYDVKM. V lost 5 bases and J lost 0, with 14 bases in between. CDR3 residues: CASSPFQGNSNQPQHF. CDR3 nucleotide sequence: TGTGCCAGCAGTCCGTTTCAGGGGAATAGCAATCAGCCCCAGCATTTT.

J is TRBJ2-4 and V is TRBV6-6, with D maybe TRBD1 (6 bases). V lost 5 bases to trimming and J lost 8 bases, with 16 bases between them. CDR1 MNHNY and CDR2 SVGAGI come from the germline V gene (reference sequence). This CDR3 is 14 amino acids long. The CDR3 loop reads CASSKQGSGDIQYF. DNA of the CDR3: TGTGCCAGCAGTAAACAGGGATCTGGGGACATTCAGTACTTC.

CDR3: CASSQGAGAWNIQYF. CDR3 coding DNA: TGCGCCAGCAGCCAAGGAGCGGGAGCTTGGAACATTCAGTACTTC. This chain connects TRBV4-1 to TRBJ2-4, with TRBD2 identical over 8 bases. Trimming cost V 1 base and J 7 bases; bases outside gene matches: 6. CDR1 and CDR2 (germline): MGHRA, YSYEKL. This CDR3 has 15 amino acids.